Ten or more counts support the clone carrying this T cell receptor beta chain. These data originate in a study of naive and memory T cell subsets. Ligated cDNA underwent four rounds of PCR with nested alpha and beta constant region primers and SP2. Alpha and beta constant region primers primed reverse transcription for blood and skin samples. A single record per CDR3 protein comes from TCRdb applying MiXCR to the 5' RACE reads. The data show about 48,000 distinct CDR3 sequences, approximately 4.5% seen once. The library had UMIs added by 3' ligation of an oligonucleotide to TCR cDNA. Whole blood, 2.5 ml, came from adult healthy volunteers. The CDR3 is made up of 16 amino acids. J gave up 11 bases and V 1 base, and 11 bases lay outside the gene matches. CDR1 and CDR2 (germline): SGHVS, FQNEAQ.

This TCR came from a female donor in good health. V gene TRBV7-8 combines with J gene TRBJ2-1, with 10 positions matching TRBD2. DNA for the CDR3: TGTGCCAGCAGCTTAGAACTAGCGGGAAGTCAGAAGAAGCAGTTCTTC. Its translation: CASSLELAGSQKKQFF.